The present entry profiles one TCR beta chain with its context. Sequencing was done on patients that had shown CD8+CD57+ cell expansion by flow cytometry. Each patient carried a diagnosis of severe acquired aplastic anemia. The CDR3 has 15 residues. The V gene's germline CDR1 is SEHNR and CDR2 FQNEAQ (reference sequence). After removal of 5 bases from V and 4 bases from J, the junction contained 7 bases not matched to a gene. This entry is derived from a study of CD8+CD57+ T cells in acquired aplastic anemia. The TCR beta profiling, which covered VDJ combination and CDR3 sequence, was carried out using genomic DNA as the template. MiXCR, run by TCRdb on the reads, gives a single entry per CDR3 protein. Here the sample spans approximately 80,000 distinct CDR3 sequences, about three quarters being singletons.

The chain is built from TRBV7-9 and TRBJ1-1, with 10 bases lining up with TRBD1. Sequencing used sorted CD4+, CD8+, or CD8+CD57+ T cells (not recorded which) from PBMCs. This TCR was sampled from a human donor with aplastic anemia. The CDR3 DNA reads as TGTGCCAGCAGCACCGGGACAGGGGACGGCACTGAAGCTTTCTTT. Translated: CASSTGTGDGTEAFF. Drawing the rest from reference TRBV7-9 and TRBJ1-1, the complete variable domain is DTGVSQNPRHKITKRGQNVTFRCDPISEHNRLYWYRQTLGQGPEFLTYFQNEAQLEKSRLLSDRFSAERPKGSFSTLEIQRTEQGDSAMYLCASSTGTGDGTEAFFGQGTRLTVV.